Below are 9 T cell receptor beta chains sequenced from a single sample in a study of T cells in Graves' hyperthyroidism and ophthalmopathy. Amplification of TCR beta CDR3 regions used RNA as the template. A first-round RT-PCR of the TCR CDR3 used the HTBI primer set. In TCRdb, the multiplex PCR reads were re-called with MiXCR into one record per CDR3 protein. The sample has approximately 690,000 distinct CDR3 sequences, around 13% seen once. Sequenced sample: blood. These receptors came from a woman between 50 and 59 years old with Graves' ophthalmopathy.

This clonotype was seen ten or more times. The chain is built from TRBV6-1 and TRBJ2-6; 7 bases are a match to TRBD2. This CDR3 spans 19 amino acids. Germline loops: CDR1 MNHNS, CDR2 SASEGT. The ends lost 6 bases at V and 1 base at J; junction bases unmatched: 15. CDR3 in amino acids: CASSPLAGLGGSGANVLTF. CDR3 bases: TGTGCCAGCAGCCCCCTAGCCGGGCTGGGGGGGTCTGGGGCCAACGTCCTGACTTTC.

Many counts were recorded for this clonotype. V is TRBV5-1 and J is TRBJ2-7; 14 bases fit TRBD2. Unmatched junction bases numbered 9, after V lost 5 bases and J lost 5 bases. The CDR3 spans 16 residues. The germline V gene encodes CDR1 SGHRS and CDR2 YFSETQ. CDR3 coding DNA: TGCGCCAGCAGGGCTACCGGGACTAGCGGGAGAAACGAGCAGTACTTC. This encodes CASRATGTSGRNEQYF.

The V call is TRBV27, the J call TRBJ2-7; D not resolved. The CDR3 has 14 amino acids. V lost 7 bases, J lost 2 bases, and 15 bases lay in between. Per the germline V gene, CDR1 is MNHEY and CDR2 is SMNVEV (reference sequence). CDR3 nucleotide sequence: TGTGCCAGCAACACCCTGGCTGATCCCTACGAGCAGTACTTC. The encoded protein is CASNTLADPYEQYF.

This clonotype occurred many times. This sequence joins TRBV15 and TRBJ1-1; D gene uncertain. V dropped 0 bases and J dropped 6 bases, with 11 bases sitting between them. Germline V CDR1 and CDR2: LNHNV, YYDKDF (reference sequence). CDR3 length: 14 residues. CDR3 DNA: TGTGCCACCAGCAGAGATCTGGGTGGCGCTGAAGCTTTCTTT. Translation gives CATSRDLGGAEAFF.

This clonotype was observed at least ten times. The chain uses TRBV28 and TRBJ2-7; 7 nucleotides line up with TRBD1. V lost 5 bases to trimming and J lost 9 bases; unmatched junction nucleotides: 7. This CDR3 comprises 12 residues. Per the germline V gene, CDR1 is MDHEN and CDR2 is SYDVKM. The CDR3 DNA reads as TGTGCCAGCAGTCCATACAGGGGCGCGCAGTACTTC. Translated, it gives CASSPYRGAQYF.

The table lists this clonotype with many counts. CDR3 sequence reads: CATRGDQETQYF. CDR3 bases: TGTGCCACCCGGGGGGATCAAGAGACCCAGTACTTC. The V gene is TRBV28, the J gene TRBJ2-5; 7 bases are shared with TRBD2. V lost 10 bases, J lost 2 bases, and 4 bases stayed unmatched. Germline assignment: CDR1 MDHEN and CDR2 SYDVKM. This CDR3 has 12 amino acids. The full variable domain, with the rest looked up from reference TRBV28 and TRBJ2-5, is DVKVTQSSRYLVKRTGEKVFLECVQDMDHENMFWYRQDPGLGLRLIYFSYDVKMKEKGDIPEGYSVSREKKERFSLILESASTNQTSMYLCATRGDQETQYFGPGTRLLVL.

This clonotype has just a few counts. This chain joins TRBV9 and TRBJ2-7; 9 nucleotides match TRBD1. The CDR3 totals 16 residues. V shed 4 bases, J shed 0 bases, and the junction held 8 bases outside the gene matches. Germline CDR1 SGDLS, CDR2 YYNGEE. CDR3 loop: CASSPRTGVLSYEQYF. The CDR3 bases are TGTGCCAGCAGCCCACGGACAGGGGTTCTCTCCTACGAGCAGTACTTC.

This chain links TRBV30 with TRBJ2-2; TRBD1 is a possible D gene (6 bases). Trimming removed 4 bases from V and 4 bases from J, with 10 bases in between. From germline, CDR1 is GTSNPN and CDR2 SVGIG (reference sequence). CDR3 length: 13 residues. The chain's CDR3 is CAWNAGATGELFF. CDR3 in DNA: TGTGCCTGGAACGCAGGGGCCACCGGGGAGCTGTTTTTT.

At least ten counts were recorded for this clonotype. The chain uses TRBV5-1 and TRBJ2-3, with D possibly TRBD2 on 5 matching bases. The length of the CDR3 is 16 residues. V lost 4 bases and J lost 4, with 19 bases in between. Looked up from germline, CDR1 is SGHRS and CDR2 is YFSETQ. The CDR3 sequence is CASSGETALLADTQYF. In nucleotides, the CDR3 is TGCGCCAGCAGCGGGGAGACGGCCCTCCTCGCAGATACGCAGTATTTT.